This T cell receptor (beta chain) emerged from a study of blood T cells in healthy people across ages. Points from the study as a whole: TCR beta diversity per million T cells fell roughly linearly with age. Higher diversity and more naive CD4+ cells were features of long-lived donors, compared to aged donors.

This clonotype was seen a few times. The antigen remains unidentified. Using a J-beta primer mix together with a sample-barcoded 5' primer, a second PCR was run for about 6 to 11 cycles. All cDNA molecules were each tagged by a template-switch adaptor with 12 random nucleotides. TCRdb used MiXCR to reprocess the 5' RACE reads, holding one entry per CDR3 protein. The data show more than 1.4 million distinct CDR3 sequences, roughly 40% seen once. Sequencing input: blood. This clonotype originated in a woman between 18 and 29 years old in good health.

CDR3 protein: CSLAYSYNEQFF. DNA of the CDR3: TGCAGTCTAGCGTATTCTTACAATGAGCAGTTCTTC. The V and J genes are TRBV20-1 and TRBJ2-1; weak D call: TRBD2 (6 bases). CDR1 and CDR2 (germline): DFQATT, SNEGSKA (reference sequence). V was trimmed by 8 bases and J by 4 bases, leaving 12 bases between them. The CDR3 contains 12 residues.